This T cell receptor (beta chain) was profiled in a study of CD8 T cells in ankylosing spondylitis. The study's findings and limits: According to the report, clones linked to the disease were significantly enriched in matched synovial fluid samples taken from ankylosing spondylitis patients. Roughly eight highly homologous variants formed a TCR beta motif that appeared characteristic of ankylosing spondylitis blood. Reports of some motif variants in reactive arthritis synovial fluid and blood predate this one.

This clonotype was seen a handful of times. Its matching antigen is unknown. Trimming removed 0 bases from V and 4 bases from J; junction bases left unmatched: 6. CDR3 length: 16 residues. Germline loops: CDR1 MNHEY, CDR2 SVGAGI. Making the TCR beta libraries involved quantitative 5'-RACE with molecular barcodes. TCRdb re-analysed the 5' RACE reads in MiXCR, keeping a single row per CDR3 protein. The sample lists about 440,000 distinct CDR3 sequences; roughly 18% were seen once. The chain uses TRBV6-5 and TRBJ1-2; 9 bases match TRBD1. The clonotype was recovered from a male donor with ankylosing spondylitis. The sequenced sample consisted of blood, either unsorted or a sorted T cell fraction (not recorded which). In DNA form, the CDR3 reads TGTGCCAGCAGTTACTCTCGCGGACAGGGGCTCTATGGCTACACCTTC. Its protein product is CASSYSRGQGLYGYTF.